A selection of T cell receptor beta chains follows, all from one sample in a study of blood T cell repertoires in COVID-19. The repertoire was sequenced with immunoSEQ multiplex PCR; TCRdb's copy has only in-frame clones and lacks some. The sample yields around 200,000 clones, 86% seen once. The specimen was PBMCs or T cells enriched from blood (not recorded which). Receptors originate from a woman aged 50 to 60 in a cohort exposed to, infected with or recovered from COVID-19 (not recorded which). CDR3s include the opening cysteine and the closing phenylalanine or tryptophan. The D gene is left open where the match is weak. The listing skips clone size in some rows; elsewhere it reads once, few, many or a size class.

>once|TRBJ2-3|15|TRBV15|TRBD1
CATSRPGQAPDTQYF
TGTGCCACCAGCAGACCGGGACAGGCCCCAGATACGCAGTATTTT
>.|TRBJ2-1|13|TRBV2|TRBD1
CASSRDRYNEQFF
TGTGCCAGCAGTAGGGACAGATACAATGAGCAGTTCTTC
>.|TRBJ2-5|13|TRBV11-3|.
CASSLSGRETQYF
TGTGCCAGCAGCTTATCGGGGAGAGAGACCCAGTACTTC
>.|TRBJ1-2|15|TRBV19|TRBD1
CASSPGQTANYGYTF
TGTGCCAGTAGCCCGGGACAGACAGCTAACTATGGCTACACCTTC
>few|TRBJ1-5|16|TRBV19|TRBD1
CASSLWTGGEVQPQHF
TGTGCCAGTAGTCTCTGGACAGGGGGCGAAGTCCAGCCCCAGCATTTT
>.|TRBJ1-6|16|TRBV3-1/TRBV3-2|.
CAGSRTGGRYNSPLHF
TGTGCCGGGTCCAGGACTGGGGGCCGATATAATTCACCCCTCCACTTT
>.|TRBJ1-5|15|TRBV6-5|.
CASSYAGVGNQPQHF
TGTGCCAGCAGTTACGCCGGGGTGGGCAATCAGCCCCAGCATTTT
>.|TRBJ2-1|15|TRBV6-6|TRBD1
CASRKGTGQFNEQFF
TGTGCCAGCAGGAAAGGGACAGGGCAATTCAATGAGCAGTTCTTC
>.|TRBJ2-7|12|TRBV10-1|.
CATPPIENEQYF
TGCGCCACTCCGCCTATTGAAAACGAGCAGTACTTC
>.|TRBJ2-5|14|TRBV7-9|.
CASSPGETQETQYF
TGTGCCAGCAGCCCCGGGGAAACACAAGAGACCCAGTACTTC
>.|TRBJ1-1|15|TRBV4-2|.
CASSQVTSRGAEAFF
TGTGCCAGCAGCCAAGTAACCAGCAGGGGCGCTGAAGCTTTCTTT
>.|TRBJ1-2|13|TRBV3-1/TRBV3-2|TRBD1
CASSQGQGVGYTF
TGTGCCAGCAGCCAAGGACAGGGGGTTGGCTACACCTTC
>.|TRBJ1-1|14|TRBV7-2|.
CASSIPGLNTEAFF
TGTGCCAGCAGCATTCCTGGGCTGAACACTGAAGCTTTCTTT
>.|TRBJ2-3|18|TRBV7-2|TRBD2
CASSSGTSGGGITDTQYF
TGTGCCAGCAGCTCCGGGACTAGCGGGGGGGGAATCACAGATACGCAGTATTTT
>.|TRBJ2-2|13|TRBV4-3|.
CASSQEGGGELFF
TGCGCCAGCAGCCAAGAGGGGGGCGGGGAGCTGTTTTTT
>.|TRBJ2-5|13|TRBV7-3|.
CASSRGQQETQYF
TGTGCCAGCAGCCGCGGACAGCAAGAGACCCAGTACTTC
>.|TRBJ2-7|13|TRBV4-3|.
CASSLTGDYEQYF
TGCGCCAGCAGCCTTACAGGAGACTACGAGCAGTACTTC
>.|TRBJ1-3|17|TRBV7-6|.
CASSPYGESNSGNTIYF
TGTGCCAGCAGCCCGTATGGGGAGAGTAACTCTGGAAACACCATATATTTT
>.|TRBJ1-5|16|TRBV7-2|.
CASSLVGGGANQPQHF
TGTGCCAGCAGCTTAGTGGGTGGAGGGGCGAATCAGCCCCAGCATTTT
>once|TRBJ2-7|13|TRBV5-1|TRBD1
CATSGTGHGEQYF
TGCGCCACCTCCGGGACAGGGCATGGCGAGCAGTACTTC
>.|TRBJ2-1|14|TRBV25-1|TRBD2
CASSEGTSYNEQFF
TGTGCCAGCAGTGAAGGGACTAGCTACAATGAGCAGTTCTTC
>.|TRBJ1-2|13|TRBV7-9|.
CASSPSVSYGYTF
TGTGCCAGCAGCCCATCCGTCAGCTATGGCTACACCTTC
>.|TRBJ2-5|15|TRBV5-1|TRBD2
CASSFFGGAEETQYF
TGCGCCAGCAGCTTTTTCGGGGGGGCCGAAGAGACCCAGTACTTC
>.|TRBJ2-3|13|TRBV7-9|.
CASSFSNSDTQYF
TGTGCCAGCAGCTTCTCTAACTCAGATACGCAGTATTTT
>.|TRBJ2-1|16|TRBV5-6|TRBD2
CASNLYGLAPPNEQFF
TGTGCCAGCAACCTATACGGACTAGCACCTCCCAATGAGCAGTTCTTC
>once|TRBJ1-1|12|TRBV2|TRBD1
CASRRQGAEAFF
TGTGCCAGCAGAAGACAGGGGGCTGAAGCTTTCTTT
>.|TRBJ1-1|14|TRBV2|TRBD1
CASSYGTGRTEAFF
TGTGCCAGCAGCTACGGGACAGGGCGGACTGAAGCTTTCTTT
>.|TRBJ1-1|16|TRBV7-9|TRBD1
CASSLDWGQEYTEAFF
TGTGCCAGCAGCCTTGATTGGGGACAGGAGTACACTGAAGCTTTCTTT
>.|TRBJ2-7|12|TRBV28|.
CASSLSSYEQYF
TGTGCCAGCAGTTTATCCAGCTACGAGCAGTACTTC
>.|TRBJ1-2|13|TRBV7-2|TRBD1
CASQGQGVFGYTF
TGTGCCAGCCAGGGACAGGGTGTTTTTGGCTACACCTTC
>.|TRBJ2-7|12|TRBV2|.
CASRSTGLGQYF
TGTGCCAGCAGATCGACAGGCCTGGGGCAGTACTTC
>.|TRBJ2-3|17|TRBV5-5|TRBD1
CASTLGPGTGSTDTQYF
TGTGCCAGCACCCTGGGACCCGGGACAGGGAGCACAGATACGCAGTATTTT
>.|TRBJ1-1|13|TRBV5-5|.
CASSWSGGSEAFF
TGTGCCAGCAGCTGGTCGGGGGGGTCTGAAGCTTTCTTT
>.|TRBJ2-6|16|TRBV2|TRBD1
CASSDQGASGANVLTF
TGTGCCAGCAGTGACCAGGGGGCGAGTGGGGCCAACGTCCTGACTTTC
>.|TRBJ2-7|19|TRBV21-1|.
CASSKANYSWTGTSYEQYF
TGTGCCAGCAGCAAAGCCAATTATAGTTGGACAGGGACTTCCTACGAGCAGTACTTC
>.|TRBJ2-3|17|TRBV9|TRBD1
CASSASGTGYSTDTQYF
TGTGCCAGCAGCGCCTCGGGGACAGGGTACTCCACAGATACGCAGTATTTT
>.|TRBJ1-6|17|TRBV4-2|TRBD1
CASSHPQGQGNNSPLHF
TGTGCCAGCAGCCATCCACAGGGACAGGGAAATAATTCACCCCTCCACTTT
>.|TRBJ1-4|14|TRBV2|.
CASSGRSTNEKLFF
TGTGCCAGCAGTGGGAGGTCAACTAATGAAAAACTGTTTTTT
>.|TRBJ2-1|13|TRBV7-9|.
CASSLFQNNEQFF
TGTGCCAGCAGCTTATTCCAAAACAATGAGCAGTTCTTC